This T cell receptor beta chain is from a study of T cells expressing NK-cell markers. Study-level background: The TCR beta repertoires were obtained from sorted CD3+CD56+NKG2C+, CD3+CD56+NKG2C- and CD3+CD56-NKG2C+ T cells. There were seven HCMV-seropositive donors and one seronegative donor among the eight sequenced. Study outcomes and limitations: In a handful of donors, dominant clonotypes made up about 28.3-65% of CD3+CD56-NKG2C+ cells. As a fraction of CD8+ T cells, dominant NKG2C+ clonotypes reached roughly 1.0-7.0% in about six donors.

Concerning this clonotype itself: The target antigen is unknown.

For each CDR3 protein, TCRdb gives one entry from its re-call of the 5' RACE reads, without DNA. Its clone listing holds 150,000 or so distinct CDR3 sequences. Germline V gives CDR1 SGDLS, CDR2 YYNGEE. CDR3 length equals 15 residues. The TCR comes from a woman aged 18 to 75 in good health. The specimen sequenced was blood T cells: a sorted CD56 or NKG2C T cell subset, CD4+ or CD8+ T cells, or bulk PBMC T cells (not recorded which). This chain joins TRBV9 and TRBJ2-5; the TCRdb D gene call, TRBD1, has no DNA to confirm it. CDR3 in amino acids: CASSSLGQDQETQYF.